The TCR beta chain under discussion was sequenced for a study of graft-versus-host responses after intestinal transplantation (dated by TCRdb to the early 2020s). Study-wide context: The transplants that recipients got were multivisceral, liver-intestinal, or isolated intestinal. Instead of going to the commercial service, samples from a few later patients were sequenced in-house on an Illumina MiSeq and processed with MiXCR. After intestinal transplantation, graft-versus-host and host-versus-graft alloreactive T cell clones in the graft, circulation and bone marrow were tracked using bulk TCR-beta CDR3 sequencing. Donor T cell macrochimerism was defined as a peak of at least 4% donor T cells among recipient peripheral blood mononuclear cells. To identify alloreactive clones, pre-transplant mixed lymphocyte reaction products were sequenced and then compared with unstimulated pre-transplant donor and recipient T cells. The cohort enrolled some 23 intestinal transplant recipients, one of whom was a retransplant, and a few patients without pretransplant specimens were excluded. Every recipient was given anti-thymocyte globulin induction, then maintenance tacrolimus and steroids for around three years. The full study reports these points: Early after transplant, peak levels of circulating GvH clones were found to be associated with declines in HvG clones. GvH clones were found in recipient bone marrow, and some of the GvH clones appeared earlier in ileal mucosa or blood, which is consistent with an intestinal mucosal origin. High GvH to HvG T cell clonal ratios were observed in the allografts of patients with donor T cell macrochimerism. Conclusions were limited by the relatively low number and heterogeneity of intestinal transplant patients.

There are a few counts of this clone. Its antigen remains undetermined. No much larger clone is present one base from it, and per-base qualities are unavailable. The germline V end is reduced by 4 bases and the J end by 6 bases; junction bases left unmatched: 11. The CDR3 covers 16 residues, taking in both the cysteine and the phenylalanine. Only the CDR3 DNA is retained, 48 bases long and in frame from the first base. CDR1 and CDR2 were assigned from the germline V gene as SNHLY and FYNNEI. The method was the immunoSEQ multiplex PCR assay. In most patients, genomic DNA was isolated using the Qiagen DNeasy Blood and Tissue Kit and sent frozen to Adaptive Biotechnologies for TCR sequencing. For most patients, genomic DNA was subjected to high-throughput TCR-beta CDR3 sequencing by Adaptive Biotechnologies. As for how the authors treated the data: Adaptive's ImmunoSEQ software was the source of the TCR sequencing data for fewer than 20 patients, while a few other patients were processed with MiXCR and VDJtools. To correct CD4 versus CD8 sorting errors, any sequence found in both subsets at a frequency ratio below 5:1 was removed. CDR3 nucleotide sequences shared between donor and recipient were removed because their origin could not be assigned. Alloreactive clones required at least 2-fold expansion over unstimulated cells and minimum CFSE-low frequency of 0.002% (template counts) or 0.001% (read counts). Mappable clones were those detected in sequenced pre-transplant spleen, lymph node, or MLR CFSE-low populations of the donor or recipient. The cumulative frequency of alloreactive clones was calculated as a percentage of all sequences, weighted by copy number. Not all clones reach the TCRdb copy of this immuneACCESS table, which keeps in-frame sequences only. Checked studies attribute under half of the gap to unresolved V genes and leave the rest unexplained. D and trimming come from the DNA, and the V and J calls and clone size come from that table. The sample has tens of thousands of clones on record, roughly 96% of them singletons. In total, the top ten clones hold approximately 0.2% of the sample.

The meaning of the sample's time point label: cells obtained before transplantation from donor or recipient. CD3+CD4+ and CD3+CD8+ populations were FACS-sorted from unstimulated pre-transplant donor and recipient cells taken from spleen or lymph nodes. The sequencing used unstimulated CD8+ T cells sorted from spleen or lymph node cells, collected before transplant. Recombination linked TRBV2 to TRBJ1-1; 10 of the junction bases match TRBD1. This receptor was taken from a human donor who was the organ donor for an intestinal transplant. CDR3 loop: CASSALEDRGGPEAFF. The bases read TGTGCCAGCAGTGCCCTCGAGGACAGGGGGGGCCCTGAAGCTTTCTTT.